Below, one T cell receptor beta chain is given with its context. Authors' analysis steps: Reference gene primer amplification in the assay estimated nucleated cell counts. TCRdb's copy holds only in-frame clones and misses some; the assay was immunoSEQ multiplex PCR. The V and J calls and clone size were taken over from that table, and D and trimming were inferred from the DNA. Of about 98,000 clones listed, about 89% are singletons. The data originate from a study of blood T cell repertoires in COVID-19. About the research overall: The samples span acute and convalescent COVID-19 from the United States, Italy and Spain. PBMCs, B-cell-depleted T cells, or T cells provided the cDNA or gDNA that made up the material.

Looked up from germline, CDR1 is MRHNA and CDR2 is SNTAGT. CDR3 size: 16 residues. With V trimmed by 0 bases and J by 5 bases, 2 bases remained unmatched. Sample: peripheral blood. The receptor was isolated from a man aged 50-59 years with acute or convalescent COVID-19. The chain joins TRBV6-4 to TRBJ2-1, with 12 bases aligning to TRBD1. CDR3: CASSDSGTGGHNEQFF. CDR3 nucleotide sequence: TGTGCCAGCAGTGACTCGGGGACAGGGGGCCACAATGAGCAGTTCTTC.